These T cell receptor beta chains were read from a single sample in a study of vaccination and CD4 T cells after COVID-19. These receptors have no known antigen. TCRdb re-called the PCR reads with MiXCR, one entry per CDR3 protein. This table holds some 5,400 distinct CDR3 sequences, about 40% found once. Input material: CD4+ T cells from blood, cultured in vitro. These TCRs come from a human donor in good health. Each CDR3 is given with its conserved first and last residue. Fields, in order: J gene, CDR3 length, clone size, D gene, V gene, CDR3 DNA, CDR3 protein. A D gene is named only where the DNA matches it firmly. Clone size, where shown, is once, few, many, or a class for clones that have expanded.

j_gene: TRBJ1-5; len: 13; abundance: NA; d_gene: TRBD1; v_gene: TRBV10-3; CDR3nt: TGTGCCACACGGACAGGGGCGGATGAGCCCCAGCATTTT; CDR3aa: CATRTGADEPQHF
j_gene: TRBJ1-2; len: 11; abundance: NA; d_gene: NA; v_gene: TRBV28; CDR3nt: TGTGCCACCTTTGGGGGGCGTGGCTACACCTTC; CDR3aa: CATFGGRGYTF
j_gene: TRBJ2-7; len: 14; abundance: few; d_gene: NA; v_gene: TRBV7-2; CDR3nt: TGTGCCAGCAGCTTAGCGGGGGGGCCCCACGAGCAGTACTTC; CDR3aa: CASSLAGGPHEQYF
j_gene: TRBJ1-4; len: 13; abundance: few; d_gene: NA; v_gene: TRBV20-1; CDR3nt: TGCAGTGCCCCCGGGGGAGGGGCGGGGAGACTGTTTTTT; CDR3aa: CSAPGGGAGRLFF
j_gene: TRBJ2-3; len: 16; abundance: few; d_gene: TRBD2; v_gene: TRBV20-1; CDR3nt: TGCAGTGCTTTCGGGAGGGGGGGCCCTAGCACAGATACGCAGTATTTT; CDR3aa: CSAFGRGGPSTDTQYF
j_gene: TRBJ2-5; len: 12; abundance: few; d_gene: NA; v_gene: TRBV20-1; CDR3nt: TGCAGTGCTAGAGACCATCAAGAGACCCAGTACTTC; CDR3aa: CSARDHQETQYF
j_gene: TRBJ2-7; len: 14; abundance: NA; d_gene: TRBD1; v_gene: TRBV9; CDR3nt: TGTGCCAGCAGCGTAGATATTGGGGACAGGTTACAGTACTTC; CDR3aa: CASSVDIGDRLQYF
j_gene: TRBJ2-7; len: 15; abundance: NA; d_gene: NA; v_gene: TRBV15; CDR3nt: TGTGCCACCAGCAGAGATCAGACGGAGATCTACGAGCAGTACTTC; CDR3aa: CATSRDQTEIYEQYF
j_gene: TRBJ1-5; len: 15; abundance: NA; d_gene: NA; v_gene: TRBV6-1; CDR3nt: TGTGCCAGCACCGCCGGGGCCGCCGGCAATCAGCCCCAGCATTTT; CDR3aa: CASTAGAAGNQPQHF
j_gene: TRBJ2-1; len: 12; abundance: NA; d_gene: NA; v_gene: TRBV12-3/TRBV12-4; CDR3nt: TGTGCCAGCCTGCAGGCCGGCAATGAGCAGTTCTTC; CDR3aa: CASLQAGNEQFF
j_gene: TRBJ1-5; len: 17; abundance: NA; d_gene: TRBD1; v_gene: TRBV29-1; CDR3nt: TGCAGCGTTGGGATCGGGACAGGGATTGCGAAGGATCAGCCCCAGCATTTT; CDR3aa: CSVGIGTGIAKDQPQHF
j_gene: TRBJ1-1; len: 12; abundance: NA; d_gene: NA; v_gene: TRBV6-1; CDR3nt: TGTGCCAGCGTCACGCTGAACACTGAAGCTTTCTTT; CDR3aa: CASVTLNTEAFF
j_gene: TRBJ2-3; len: 18; abundance: NA; d_gene: NA; v_gene: TRBV24-1; CDR3nt: TGTGCCACCAGTGCCTCATGGCTGCTGGGGGGGGCCGCAGATACGCAGTATTTT; CDR3aa: CATSASWLLGGAADTQYF
j_gene: TRBJ1-1; len: 12; abundance: NA; d_gene: NA; v_gene: TRBV7-3; CDR3nt: TGTGCCAGCAGCTATCTAGGGACAGAAGCTTTCTTT; CDR3aa: CASSYLGTEAFF
j_gene: TRBJ1-4; len: 14; abundance: NA; d_gene: NA; v_gene: TRBV27; CDR3nt: TGTGCCAGCAGCCCCCGGGACGCCATGAGGAAACTGTTTTTT; CDR3aa: CASSPRDAMRKLFF
j_gene: TRBJ1-6; len: 13; abundance: NA; d_gene: NA; v_gene: TRBV30; CDR3nt: TGTGCCTGGGGGACCACGCCTAATTCACCCCTCCACTTT; CDR3aa: CAWGTTPNSPLHF
j_gene: TRBJ2-1; len: 13; abundance: NA; d_gene: TRBD1; v_gene: TRBV10-3; CDR3nt: TGTGCCATCACAGGGACAGGGTTGAATGAGCAGTTCTTC; CDR3aa: CAITGTGLNEQFF
j_gene: TRBJ1-6; len: 17; abundance: NA; d_gene: NA; v_gene: TRBV6-5; CDR3nt: TGTGCCAGCAGTTACTCTCACCAACAGACTCGGGGTTCACCCCTCCACTTT; CDR3aa: CASSYSHQQTRGSPLHF
j_gene: TRBJ2-3; len: 13; abundance: few; d_gene: TRBD2; v_gene: TRBV6-4; CDR3nt: TGTGCCAGCAGCGGGGGGGCCACAGATACGCAGTATTTT; CDR3aa: CASSGGATDTQYF
j_gene: TRBJ2-5; len: 15; abundance: few; d_gene: NA; v_gene: TRBV7-3; CDR3nt: TGTGCCAGCAGCCCTGGGGGTCCGGGACGAGAGACCCAGTACTTC; CDR3aa: CASSPGGPGRETQYF
j_gene: TRBJ2-7; len: 13; abundance: NA; d_gene: TRBD1; v_gene: TRBV25-1; CDR3nt: TGTGCCAGCAGTCAGGGACAGCTGTACGAGCAGTACTTC; CDR3aa: CASSQGQLYEQYF
j_gene: TRBJ2-3; len: 15; abundance: NA; d_gene: TRBD2; v_gene: TRBV20-1; CDR3nt: TGCAGTGCCAATTTAGCGGGGCACCTTCCAGATACGCAGTATTTT; CDR3aa: CSANLAGHLPDTQYF
j_gene: TRBJ2-3; len: 18; abundance: NA; d_gene: TRBD2; v_gene: TRBV6-1; CDR3nt: TGTGCCAGCAGTGAAGGGACTAGCGGGGGGCCTAGCACAGATACGCAGTATTTT; CDR3aa: CASSEGTSGGPSTDTQYF
j_gene: TRBJ1-5; len: 13; abundance: NA; d_gene: NA; v_gene: TRBV30; CDR3nt: TGTGCCTGGAATGGAGGGGACCATCAGCCCCAGCATTTT; CDR3aa: CAWNGGDHQPQHF
j_gene: TRBJ1-2; len: 13; abundance: NA; d_gene: NA; v_gene: TRBV10-3; CDR3nt: TGTGCCATCAGTGAGGGACAGAAAGAGGGCTACACCTTC; CDR3aa: CAISEGQKEGYTF
j_gene: TRBJ2-2; len: 13; abundance: once; d_gene: TRBD1; v_gene: TRBV19; CDR3nt: TGTGCCAGCGCGACAGGGGCCACCGGGGAGCTGTTTTTT; CDR3aa: CASATGATGELFF
j_gene: TRBJ1-1; len: 14; abundance: NA; d_gene: NA; v_gene: TRBV6-1; CDR3nt: TGTGCCAGCAGATCCTTCTCCCCCAACACTGAAGCTTTCTTT; CDR3aa: CASRSFSPNTEAFF
j_gene: TRBJ1-1; len: 14; abundance: NA; d_gene: NA; v_gene: TRBV6-2/TRBV6-3; CDR3nt: TGTGCCAGCAGTTCTCGGCAGGGCTGGACTGAAGCTTTCTTT; CDR3aa: CASSSRQGWTEAFF
j_gene: TRBJ2-3; len: 12; abundance: few; d_gene: NA; v_gene: TRBV15; CDR3nt: TGTGCCACCAGCAGACGGAGAGATACGCAGTATTTT; CDR3aa: CATSRRRDTQYF
j_gene: TRBJ1-6; len: 16; abundance: once; d_gene: NA; v_gene: TRBV5-4; CDR3nt: TGTGCCAGCAGCTCGCGTGAGAGCTCCTATAATTCACCCCTCCACTTT; CDR3aa: CASSSRESSYNSPLHF
j_gene: TRBJ1-2; len: 15; abundance: NA; d_gene: NA; v_gene: TRBV10-3; CDR3nt: TGTGCCATCAATAATGTTGGGGCTCCGGGAAATGGCTACACCTTC; CDR3aa: CAINNVGAPGNGYTF
j_gene: TRBJ1-1; len: 13; abundance: NA; d_gene: TRBD1; v_gene: TRBV10-3; CDR3nt: TGTGCCATCAACTTAGACAGGGGCACTGAAGCTTTCTTT; CDR3aa: CAINLDRGTEAFF
j_gene: TRBJ1-1; len: 12; abundance: few; d_gene: NA; v_gene: TRBV7-9; CDR3nt: TGTGCCAGCGCTTCCCAAACCCCTGAAGCTTTCTTT; CDR3aa: CASASQTPEAFF
j_gene: TRBJ2-7; len: 13; abundance: few; d_gene: NA; v_gene: TRBV27; CDR3nt: TGTGCCAGCAGCGATACAGGCCACTACGAGCAGTACTTC; CDR3aa: CASSDTGHYEQYF
j_gene: TRBJ2-7; len: 14; abundance: NA; d_gene: TRBD2; v_gene: TRBV9; CDR3nt: TGTGCCAGCAGCCCAGCGGGACTATCCTACGAGCAGTACTTC; CDR3aa: CASSPAGLSYEQYF
j_gene: TRBJ1-1; len: 13; abundance: NA; d_gene: NA; v_gene: TRBV6-5; CDR3nt: TGTGCCAGCAGTTACTCGAGACTCACTGAAGCTTTCTTT; CDR3aa: CASSYSRLTEAFF